Included here is one T cell receptor (beta chain) sequence, with context. No DNA is shown, since the ends of the CDR3 on it are uncertain; the CDR3 is the one TCRdb lists. The sample belongs to a study of shared clonotypes between healthy human individuals. Sorted-subset replicate PCRs used 200 ng DNA, some 30,000 T cell genomes. Some clones are missing from TCRdb's copy, which holds only in-frame ones; the method was immunoSEQ multiplex PCR. The table includes about 320,000 clones, roughly 84% detected once. CD45RO+ cells and CCR7-negative CD45RA+ TemRA cells were combined as CD8 memory. The sequence came from a man between 18 and 29 years old in good health. The specimen was memory CD8+ T cells sorted from blood. The subset is: CD45RO+ cells pooled with CCR7-negative TemRA cells.

CDR3: CASSWRGIRFASGTFGPGNEQFF. The rearrangement links TRBV2 to TRBJ2-1; the table's D call, TRBD2, was not checked against the DNA. Germline CDR1 is SNHLY and CDR2 is FYNNEI. The CDR3 contains 23 residues when both ends are counted.